This section outlines one T cell receptor beta chain sequence together with its context. Trimming stripped 1 base from V and 0 bases from J, with 16 bases between. The CDR3 has 17 amino acids. Germline V CDR1 and CDR2: LGHNA, YNFKEQ. The source of the sample is a study of technical replicates of blood from a few donors. TCRdb keeps only in-frame clones here, not all; method: immunoSEQ multiplex PCR. The table has around 65,000 clones, 88% seen once. V gene TRBV4-2 combines with J gene TRBJ2-7; tentative D call: TRBD2 (5 bases). The receptor was derived from a human donor in good health. Some clones in this sample may be carry-over from other donors' samples. Source material: PBMCs. CDR3: CASSQGEQRTNSYEQYF. The CDR3 nucleotides read TGTGCCAGCAGCCAAGGGGAACAGCGGACGAACTCCTACGAGCAGTACTTC.